Each of the 19 T cell receptor beta chains below was sequenced from the same sample in a study of cytomegalovirus exposure and HLA in healthy donors. Use of 60 Vbeta and 13 Jbeta primers characterized the PCR. Using immunoSEQ multiplex PCR, the repertoire was profiled, and TCRdb retains in-frame clones only, with some absent. The data contain 90,000 to 100,000 clones, approximately 80% of them singletons. Sequenced material: PBMCs. The receptors shown here come from a woman in her 40s in good health and CMV-seronegative.

The chain employs TRBV29-1 and TRBJ2-7, with D possibly matching TRBD1 (5 bases). Trimming removed 6 bases from V and 4 bases from J, with 13 bases in between. CDR3 length equals 12 residues. Germline lookup yields CDR1 SQVTM and CDR2 ANQGSEA. Here the CDR3 DNA reads TGCAGCGTGAGGACACATACTTACGAGCAGTACTTC. It is translated as CSVRTHTYEQYF.

The V call is TRBV4-3, the J call TRBJ1-5; D ambiguous. The CDR3 runs 16 residues. Germline V gives CDR1 LGHNA, CDR2 YSLEER. V was cut by 4 bases and J by 2 bases, with 15 bases left in between. The CDR3 region is CASSREVIRGNQPQHF. DNA of the CDR3: TGCGCCAGCAGCCGCGAAGTTATCCGGGGCAATCAGCCCCAGCATTTT.

The sample holds one count of this clone. The chain recombines TRBV30 with TRBJ2-5, with 7 bases that match TRBD1. V was pared by 5 bases and J by 11 bases, with 14 bases of the junction left unmatched. In germline, CDR1 is GTSNPN, CDR2 SVGIG (reference sequence). The CDR3 loop spans 13 amino acids. CDR3 sequence (DNA): TGTGCCTGGGACCAGGTTGAGGGGGCCGTGCAGTACTTC. It translates to CAWDQVEGAVQYF.

The table lists this clone with a few counts. This chain connects TRBV2 to TRBJ2-2; 8 bases are a match to TRBD1. CDR3 size: 13 residues. The germline CDR1 and CDR2 sequences are SNHLY and FYNNEI. V shed 7 bases, J shed 6 bases, and the junction held 4 bases outside the gene matches. CDR3 sequence: CASIQGAAGELFF. The CDR3, as DNA: TGTGCCAGCATTCAGGGGGCTGCCGGGGAGCTGTTTTTT.

V gene TRBV19 combines with J gene TRBJ1-4, with unresolved D. This CDR3 spans 12 amino acids. Trimming pared 10 bases from V and 1 base from J, leaving 7 bases between. Germline loops: CDR1 LNHDA, CDR2 SQIVND (reference sequence). The CDR3 region has the DNA TGTGCCACCGGAGGAACTAATGAAAAACTGTTTTTT. This sequence encodes CATGGTNEKLFF. The variable domain in full, with the rest retrieved from reference TRBV19 and TRBJ1-4, is DGGITQSPKYLFRKEGQNVTLSCEQNLNHDAMYWYRQDPGQGLRLIYYSQIVNDFQKGDIAEGYSVSREKKESFPLTVTSAQKNPTAFYLCATGGTNEKLFFGSGTQLSVL.

In this sample, this clone turned up a few times. The chain has TRBV5-1 and TRBJ1-1, with unresolved D. Trimming cost V 4 bases and J 2 bases, with 15 bases left between them. CDR3 size: 15 residues. CDR1 and CDR2 from the germline V gene are SGHRS and YFSETQ. CDR3 nucleotide sequence: TGCGCCAGCAGCCTACAAGGCGGGAGAAACACTGAAGCTTTCTTT. Its protein is CASSLQGGRNTEAFF.

This chain links TRBV7-6 with TRBJ1-5, with D possibly being TRBD1 (5 bases). Trimming took off 2 bases at V and 7 bases at J, with 21 bases between the two ends. Germline CDR1 SGHVS, CDR2 FNYEAQ. The CDR3 runs 17 residues. The CDR3 reads CASSLYPDSTGGQPQHF. The CDR3 DNA reads as TGTGCCAGCAGCTTATACCCTGACAGTACGGGTGGACAGCCCCAGCATTTT.

Here the CDR3 DNA reads TGTGCCAGCAGCCCCGGTCCGCTCATTCAGTACTTC. Translation: CASSPGPLIQYF. The rearrangement links TRBV6-5 to TRBJ2-4; no firm D call. The CDR3 spans 12 residues. Germline V CDR1 and CDR2: MNHEY, SVGAGI. The germline V and J ends were trimmed by 6 bases and 9 bases, with 12 bases remaining between them.

This sequence joins TRBV6-5 and TRBJ2-5, with unresolved D. V lost 5 bases to trimming and J lost 6 bases, with 16 bases between them. In germline, CDR1 is MNHEY, CDR2 SVGAGI. CDR3 length: 14 residues. CDR3 sequence (DNA): TGTGCCAGCAGTCCCCGACATAAACTGCAGACCCAGTACTTC. Amino acids: CASSPRHKLQTQYF.

V usage is TRBV5-1 and J usage is TRBJ2-7; the D is unclear. This CDR3 contains 14 residues. V was clipped by 4 bases and J by 4 bases, with 15 bases between them. Germline V CDR1 and CDR2: SGHRS, YFSETQ. CDR3 loop: CASSRGTSSYEQYF. The CDR3 DNA sequence: TGCGCCAGCAGCCGTGGTACCAGTTCTTACGAGCAGTACTTC.

On this clone itself: The germline gene is not matched at one end of the junction; a read error may be the cause. This rearrangement joins TRBV4-2 to TRBJ1-2; D may be TRBD1 (5 bases). Germline CDR1 and CDR2: LGHNA and YNFKEQ. CDR3 length equals 15 residues. CDR3 sequence: CASSQEVGHLYGYAF. CDR3 coding DNA: TGTGCCAGCAGCCAAGAGGTCGGACACCTGTATGGCTACGCCTTC.

The chain links TRBV27 to TRBJ1-1; 7 positions match TRBD1. The CDR3 covers 14 residues. Trimming cost V 4 bases and J 9 bases; bases outside gene matches: 11. Germline CDR1 and CDR2: MNHEY and SMNVEV (reference sequence). The CDR3 DNA is TGTGCCAGCAGTTCCCAAACAGGGGTAGCACAAGCTTTCTTT. Its protein product is CASSSQTGVAQAFF.

The chain links TRBV7-6 to TRBJ2-7; D may be TRBD1 (6 bases). Trimming cost V 5 bases and J 5 bases, with 10 bases left between them. The CDR3 is 12 amino acids. The V gene's germline CDR1 is SGHVS and CDR2 FNYEAQ. CDR3 bases: TGTGCCAGCAGCCACCGGACAGACGAGCAGTACTTC. Protein: CASSHRTDEQYF.

The V gene is TRBV27, the J gene TRBJ1-1, with TRBD1 identical over 7 bases. Germline CDR1 and CDR2: MNHEY and SMNVEV (reference sequence). J lost 5 bases, V lost 4 bases, and 13 bases had no gene match. The CDR3 spans 16 residues. Here the CDR3 reads CASSSKSTGRSTEAFF. The CDR3 DNA is TGTGCCAGCAGTTCTAAATCGACAGGGCGTTCTACTGAAGCTTTCTTT.

In its sample, this clone was seen a few times. The identical CDR3 is also encoded by other nucleotide sequences in the sample. V usage is TRBV5-1 and J usage is TRBJ1-1; 10 nucleotides line up with TRBD1. The V gene end was trimmed by 3 bases and the J gene end by 8 bases; junction bases not matched to a gene: 4. Per germline, CDR1 SGHRS and CDR2 YFSETQ. CDR3 length: 13 residues. CDR3 residues: CASSSGTGAEAFF. DNA of the CDR3: TGCGCCAGCAGCTCCGGGACAGGGGCGGAAGCTTTCTTT. Full variable domain (missing parts from reference TRBV5-1 and TRBJ1-1): KAGVTQTPRYLIKTRGQQVTLSCSPISGHRSVSWYQQTPGQGLQFLFEYFSETQRNKGNFPGRFSGRQFSNSRSEMNVSTLELGDSALYLCASSSGTGAEAFFGQGTRLTVV.

This clone appeared a few times. CDR3 coding DNA: TGCAGCGTTGGTGGGAGCTACGAGCAGTACTTC. It specifies CSVGGSYEQYF. This chain joins TRBV29-1 and TRBJ2-7; TRBD2 is a possible D gene (5 bases). In germline, CDR1 is SQVTM, CDR2 ANQGSEA. Trimming stripped 4 bases from V and 3 bases from J, with 7 bases between. The CDR3 covers 11 residues.

The rearrangement links TRBV7-6 to TRBJ1-6; D unresolved. Trimming left V 1 base short and J 4 bases short, with 11 bases between. This CDR3 is built from 16 residues. The germline gives CDR1 SGHVS, CDR2 FNYEAQ. The CDR3, as DNA: TGTGCCAGCAGCTTAGAGAGGGCTGGGTATAATTCACCCCTCCACTTT. Translating it yields CASSLERAGYNSPLHF. Full variable domain (missing parts from reference TRBV7-6 and TRBJ1-6): GAGVSQSPRYKVTKRGQDVALRCDPISGHVSLYWYRQALGQGPEFLTYFNYEAQQDKSGLPNDRFSAERPEGSISTLTIQRTEQRDSAMYRCASSLERAGYNSPLHFGNGTRLTVT.

The V and J genes are TRBV4-1 and TRBJ2-7; D may be TRBD1 (6 bases). The V end lost 3 bases, the J end lost 3 bases, and 9 bases lay between the germline ends. Germline V gene sequence: CDR1 MGHRA, CDR2 YSYEKL. The CDR3 totals 13 residues. CDR3: CASSHQGGYEQYF. The CDR3 bases are TGCGCCAGCAGCCACCAAGGGGGCTACGAGCAGTACTTC.

The table lists this clone with a count of one. The chain carries TRBV25-1 and TRBJ2-3; a weak D match, TRBD1 (6 bases). This CDR3 has 14 residues. Trimming left V 5 bases short and J 3 bases short, with 12 bases between. Germline loops: CDR1 MGHDK, CDR2 SYGVNS. CDR3 DNA: TGTGCCAGCAGTAAAAGAGGGGGTACAGATACGCAGTATTTT. Encoded protein: CASSKRGGTDTQYF.